This T cell receptor beta chain was sequenced in a study of memory B cells and T cells in multiple sclerosis. Study findings and constraints: Normalization was needed because clone-set size differences affected shared clonotype counts.

Separate sequencing covered autoproliferating (CFSE-dim) and non-proliferating (CFSE-high) T cells from stimulus-free culture. About 50 million CFSE-labeled PBMCs were cultured about seven days unstimulated, then replicate wells were pooled. CFSE at approximately 0.5 uM labeled the PBMCs, which were then cultured unstimulated. The data were produced by immunoSEQ multiplex PCR, yet TCRdb's version contains in-frame clones alone and is incomplete. The sample holds 32,000 or so clones, about 82% seen once. Points on this clone: What it recognizes is unknown.

The receptor comes from a human donor with multiple sclerosis. Sequencing used PBMCs from blood kept in culture.

The CDR3 DNA sequence: TGCGCCAGCAGTACCTTATTAGGGACAGGGGACAACTATGGCTACACCTTC. As protein: CASSTLLGTGDNYGYTF. The rearrangement links TRBV5-1 to TRBJ1-2; 10 positions agree with TRBD1. Losses at the gene ends were 5 bases for V and 2 bases for J; bases not matched to a gene: 12. The CDR3 runs 17 residues. Germline CDR1 and CDR2: SGHRS and YFSETQ.